This TCR beta chain was retrieved from a study of vaccination effects on CD4 cells after COVID-19. Background on the study: Post-vaccine draws lagged the second dose by a median of 72 days. Study results and limitations: Marked clonal contraction was seen late after vaccination (in both infection- and vaccine-induced clones).

The method was immunoSEQ multiplex PCR; TCRdb's version includes in-frame clones alone and lacks a portion of them. The repertoire includes tens of thousands of clones, about 80% of them detected once, and around 0.94% sits in the top ten. A few counts support this clone. Its cognate antigen is unknown. This CDR3 contains 15 residues. V was cut by 1 base and J by 0 bases, with 7 bases left in between. The germline V gene has CDR1 KGHSH and CDR2 LQKENI. Antigen-specific CD4+ T cell clonotypes were called by their expansion after viral peptide-pool culture in ViraFEST. At the end of around eleven days of culture, CD4+ T cells were isolated. Subjects were given two BNT162b2 or mRNA-1273 vaccine doses.

Sample: CD4+ T cells from PBMCs cultured with HCoV-OC43 spike peptides, taken after COVID-19 vaccination. Subset indicated: HCoV-OC43 spike overlapping peptide pool stimulation. The chain has TRBV18 and TRBJ1-3, with a possible D match to TRBD1 (5 bases). The receptor's source is a human donor who received a COVID-19 vaccine. For the CDR3, the DNA is TGTGCCAGCTCACCACAGGGGAGCTCTGGAAACACCATATATTTT. Protein: CASSPQGSSGNTIYF.